The 7 T cell receptor beta chains reported below all come from one sample, sequenced in a study of T cell repertoires in cytomegalovirus infection. Their specific antigens are unknown. TCRdb re-called the reads with MiXCR, one entry per CDR3 protein. This table holds 57,000 or so distinct CDR3 sequences, roughly 32% found once. The source material was PBMCs, sequenced either directly or after in vitro stimulation (not recorded which). The origin of the receptors is a human donor in good health (CMV status not recorded). Some clones in this sample may be carry-over from other donors' samples.

J is TRBJ2-5 and V is TRBV20-1; D possibly corresponds to TRBD2 (5 bases). V was cut by 5 bases and J by 1 base, with 14 bases left in between. The CDR3 is made up of 14 amino acids. The germline V gene has CDR1 DFQATT and CDR2 SNEGSKA (reference sequence). The CDR3 here is CSAHKVALQETQYF. CDR3 coding DNA: TGCAGTGCTCACAAAGTAGCGCTCCAAGAGACCCAGTACTTC.

The chain recombines TRBV7-6 with TRBJ2-2; TRBD2 might be the D (6 bases). Germline V gives CDR1 SGHVS, CDR2 FNYEAQ. Trimming took 3 bases from V and 7 from J, leaving 9 bases between them. The CDR3 length is 13 residues. The CDR3 reads CASSFGGFGELFF. CDR3 in DNA: TGTGCCAGCAGCTTCGGGGGATTCGGGGAGCTGTTTTTT.

The CDR3 loop reads CASSMRGRTDTQYF. CDR3 nucleotides: TGTGCCAGTAGTATGAGGGGGCGAACAGATACGCAGTATTTT. The chain couples TRBV19 to TRBJ2-3; 7 bases are a match to TRBD1. The CDR3 has 14 residues. The ends lost 3 bases at V and 3 bases at J; junction bases unmatched: 3. In germline, CDR1 is LNHDA, CDR2 SQIVND (reference sequence).

The V and J genes are TRBV7-2 and TRBJ1-3; weak D call: TRBD1 (5 bases). The CDR3 is made up of 15 amino acids. Trimming pared 3 bases from V and 2 bases from J, leaving 11 bases between. In germline, CDR1 is SGHTA, CDR2 FQGNSA. CDR3 amino acids: CASSFSGAAGNTIYF. DNA of the CDR3: TGTGCCAGCAGCTTTAGCGGGGCGGCTGGAAACACCATATATTTT.

This clonotype showed up just a few times. This rearrangement joins TRBV12-5 to TRBJ2-1; 9 nucleotides align to TRBD1. The germline V gene has CDR1 LGHNT and CDR2 FRNRAP. The CDR3 extends over 16 amino acids. With V trimmed by 1 base and J by 8 bases, 9 bases remained unmatched. In DNA, the CDR3 is TGTGCTAGTGGTTTGGATTCGGGACAGGGAACCTATGAGCAGTTCTTC. Amino acids: CASGLDSGQGTYEQFF.

The V gene is TRBV9, the J gene TRBJ2-3; D is ambiguous. The CDR3 has 13 amino acids. From germline, CDR1 is SGDLS and CDR2 YYNGEE. Trimming removed 0 bases at V and 4 bases at J, with 6 bases between. Here the CDR3 reads CASSVGGPDTQYF. CDR3 DNA: TGTGCCAGCAGCGTAGGAGGACCAGATACGCAGTATTTT. Based on the CDR3 plus reference TRBV9 and TRBJ2-3, the full variable domain is DSGVTQTPKHLITATGQRVTLRCSPRSGDLSVYWYQQSLDQGLQFLIQYYNGEERAKGNILERFSAQQFPDLHSELNLSSLELGDSALYFCASSVGGPDTQYFGPGTRLTVL.

V and J are TRBV4-1 and TRBJ1-4; no definite D call. Trimming left V 1 base short and J 5 bases short, with 11 bases between. CDR3 length: 15 amino acids. CDR1 is MGHRA and CDR2 is YSYEKL in the germline V gene. The CDR3 spells CASSQVVSPNEKLFF. Here the CDR3 DNA reads TGCGCCAGCAGCCAAGTAGTCAGCCCGAATGAAAAACTGTTTTTT.